A selection of T cell receptor beta chains follows, all from one sample in a study of HIV-infected patients and healthy controls. TCRdb ran MiXCR on the 5' RACE reads and lists one entry per CDR3 protein. The data contain 18,000 or so distinct CDR3 sequences, approximately 9.5% of them singletons. Sequenced: blood. The receptors were gathered from an adult in good health. Each CDR3 is given with its conserved first and last residue. Each record gives: CDR3 length, clone size, D gene, J gene, V gene, CDR3 protein, CDR3 DNA. A D gene is named only where the DNA matches it firmly. Clone size is not always given. Where it is, it says once, few, many or a class for expanded clones.

CDR3 length: 17; clone size: medium-sized; D gene: .; J gene: TRBJ2-7; V gene: TRBV5-1; CDR3 protein: CASSLETRSRAAYEQYF; CDR3 DNA: TGCGCCAGCAGCTTGGAGACGAGAAGCAGGGCCGCCTACGAGCAGTACTTC
CDR3 length: 14; clone size: many; D gene: .; J gene: TRBJ2-6; V gene: TRBV28; CDR3 protein: CATLKGPGANVLTF; CDR3 DNA: TGTGCCACCCTAAAAGGCCCTGGGGCCAACGTCCTGACTTTC
CDR3 length: 14; clone size: .; D gene: .; J gene: TRBJ2-1; V gene: TRBV6-1; CDR3 protein: CASISQGMANEQFF; CDR3 DNA: TGTGCCAGCATAAGCCAGGGGATGGCCAATGAGCAGTTCTTC
CDR3 length: 13; clone size: once; D gene: TRBD1; J gene: TRBJ2-5; V gene: TRBV7-7; CDR3 protein: CASSFDRGETQYF; CDR3 DNA: TGTGCCAGCAGCTTCGACAGGGGGGAGACCCAGTACTTC
CDR3 length: 16; clone size: many; D gene: TRBD1; J gene: TRBJ2-2; V gene: TRBV7-3; CDR3 protein: CASSTQGALNTGELFF; CDR3 DNA: TGTGCCAGCAGCACCCAGGGGGCCCTGAACACCGGGGAGCTGTTTTTT
CDR3 length: 16; clone size: many; D gene: TRBD2; J gene: TRBJ2-1; V gene: TRBV4-1; CDR3 protein: CASTPSGRASYNEQFF; CDR3 DNA: TGCGCCAGCACCCCTAGCGGGAGGGCCTCCTACAATGAGCAGTTCTTC
CDR3 length: 14; clone size: .; D gene: .; J gene: TRBJ1-2; V gene: TRBV10-3; CDR3 protein: CAISPTGDNYGYTF; CDR3 DNA: TGTGCCATCAGTCCAACCGGGGACAACTATGGCTACACCTTC
CDR3 length: 15; clone size: few; D gene: .; J gene: TRBJ2-2; V gene: TRBV6-5; CDR3 protein: CASSGDGLYTGELFF; CDR3 DNA: TGTGCCAGCAGTGGAGACGGCCTATACACCGGGGAGCTGTTTTTT
CDR3 length: 16; clone size: many; D gene: TRBD1; J gene: TRBJ2-2; V gene: TRBV5-4; CDR3 protein: CASSLTGTGHTGELFF; CDR3 DNA: TGTGCCAGCAGCTTGACCGGGACAGGGCACACCGGGGAGCTGTTTTTT
CDR3 length: 15; clone size: once; D gene: .; J gene: TRBJ1-4; V gene: TRBV27; CDR3 protein: CASSSVPGPGEKLFF; CDR3 DNA: TGTGCCAGCAGTTCGGTACCGGGGCCCGGTGAAAAACTGTTTTTT
CDR3 length: 14; clone size: many; D gene: .; J gene: TRBJ1-1; V gene: TRBV27; CDR3 protein: CASSLYPQGTEAFF; CDR3 DNA: TGTGCCAGCAGTTTATACCCCCAAGGCACTGAAGCTTTCTTT
CDR3 length: 13; clone size: few; D gene: .; J gene: TRBJ1-5; V gene: TRBV6-4; CDR3 protein: CASSFQAGQPQHF; CDR3 DNA: TGTGCCAGCAGTTTTCAGGCCGGACAGCCCCAGCATTTT
CDR3 length: 15; clone size: medium-sized; D gene: .; J gene: TRBJ1-1; V gene: TRBV5-1; CDR3 protein: CASRPGDGASTEAFF; CDR3 DNA: TGCGCCAGCAGGCCCGGGGATGGGGCCAGCACTGAAGCTTTCTTT
CDR3 length: 19; clone size: .; D gene: TRBD1; J gene: TRBJ2-6; V gene: TRBV6-6; CDR3 protein: CASSQRQGATSSGANVLTF; CDR3 DNA: TGTGCCAGCAGTCAAAGACAGGGGGCAACGAGCTCTGGGGCCAACGTCCTGACTTTC
CDR3 length: 14; clone size: many; D gene: .; J gene: TRBJ2-7; V gene: TRBV11-2; CDR3 protein: CASSPGLMDYEQYF; CDR3 DNA: TGTGCCAGCAGCCCGGGACTTATGGACTACGAGCAGTACTTC
CDR3 length: 15; clone size: many; D gene: .; J gene: TRBJ2-1; V gene: TRBV4-1; CDR3 protein: CASSQGPAKYNEQFF; CDR3 DNA: TGCGCCAGCAGCCAAGGACCAGCCAAATACAATGAGCAGTTCTTC
CDR3 length: 13; clone size: many; D gene: TRBD1; J gene: TRBJ2-3; V gene: TRBV29-1; CDR3 protein: CSGELQGVDTQYF; CDR3 DNA: TGCAGCGGTGAGCTACAGGGGGTCGATACGCAGTATTTT
CDR3 length: 13; clone size: medium-sized; D gene: .; J gene: TRBJ2-7; V gene: TRBV29-1; CDR3 protein: CSVSGTPTYEQYF; CDR3 DNA: TGCAGCGTTTCCGGGACACCGACCTACGAGCAGTACTTC
CDR3 length: 15; clone size: medium-sized; D gene: .; J gene: TRBJ2-5; V gene: TRBV9; CDR3 protein: CASSVADWVGETQYF; CDR3 DNA: TGTGCCAGCAGCGTAGCTGATTGGGTCGGGGAGACCCAGTACTTC
CDR3 length: 15; clone size: .; D gene: .; J gene: TRBJ1-3; V gene: TRBV11-2; CDR3 protein: CASSLGPLTGNTIYF; CDR3 DNA: TGTGCCAGCAGCTTAGGACCGCTTACTGGAAACACCATATATTTT
CDR3 length: 16; clone size: .; D gene: TRBD2; J gene: TRBJ2-7; V gene: TRBV18; CDR3 protein: CASSPRTGLAAYEQYF; CDR3 DNA: TGTGCCAGCTCACCAAGGACGGGACTAGCGGCCTACGAGCAGTACTTC
CDR3 length: 16; clone size: medium-sized; D gene: TRBD2; J gene: TRBJ2-5; V gene: TRBV6-5; CDR3 protein: CASSEPRTSGRETQYF; CDR3 DNA: TGTGCCAGCAGTGAACCCAGGACTAGCGGGAGAGAGACCCAGTACTTC
CDR3 length: 15; clone size: many; D gene: .; J gene: TRBJ2-2; V gene: TRBV19; CDR3 protein: CASSMGADSYGELFF; CDR3 DNA: TGTGCCAGTAGTATGGGGGCCGACAGTTACGGGGAGCTGTTTTTT
CDR3 length: 15; clone size: many; D gene: TRBD2; J gene: TRBJ2-5; V gene: TRBV20-1; CDR3 protein: CSARTHPSGQETQYF; CDR3 DNA: TGCAGTGCTAGAACCCATCCTAGCGGGCAAGAGACCCAGTACTTC
CDR3 length: 18; clone size: medium-sized; D gene: TRBD2; J gene: TRBJ2-1; V gene: TRBV3-1; CDR3 protein: CASSQEDSGRRSYNEQFF; CDR3 DNA: TGTGCCAGCAGCCAAGAGGATAGCGGGAGAAGGTCCTACAATGAGCAGTTCTTC
CDR3 length: 15; clone size: many; D gene: .; J gene: TRBJ2-1; V gene: TRBV3-1; CDR3 protein: CASSLDATSSNEQFF; CDR3 DNA: TGTGCCAGCAGCCTCGATGCGACTAGTAGTAATGAGCAGTTCTTC
CDR3 length: 15; clone size: .; D gene: TRBD2; J gene: TRBJ2-1; V gene: TRBV27; CDR3 protein: CASSLSGRAYNEQFF; CDR3 DNA: TGTGCCAGCAGTTTAAGTGGGAGGGCTTACAATGAGCAGTTCTTC
CDR3 length: 14; clone size: many; D gene: .; J gene: TRBJ1-1; V gene: TRBV6-5; CDR3 protein: CASSSGISNTEAFF; CDR3 DNA: TGTGCCAGCAGTTCCGGGATTTCGAACACTGAAGCTTTCTTT
CDR3 length: 13; clone size: medium-sized; D gene: .; J gene: TRBJ2-7; V gene: TRBV5-6; CDR3 protein: CASSPDTSYEQYF; CDR3 DNA: TGTGCCAGCAGCCCGGACACGTCCTACGAGCAGTACTTC
CDR3 length: 16; clone size: many; D gene: TRBD2; J gene: TRBJ2-5; V gene: TRBV29-1; CDR3 protein: CSVEGVVGRAGETQYF; CDR3 DNA: TGCAGCGTTGAAGGGGTCGTCGGGAGGGCCGGTGAGACCCAGTACTTC
CDR3 length: 17; clone size: many; D gene: TRBD2; J gene: TRBJ2-1; V gene: TRBV28; CDR3 protein: CASSSPLPSRGYNEQFF; CDR3 DNA: TGTGCCAGCAGTTCCCCCCTTCCTTCGCGGGGGTACAATGAGCAGTTCTTC
CDR3 length: 15; clone size: medium-sized; D gene: .; J gene: TRBJ2-1; V gene: TRBV5-1; CDR3 protein: CASSEGHTGSNEQFF; CDR3 DNA: TGCGCCAGCAGCGAGGGACACACCGGAAGCAATGAGCAGTTCTTC
CDR3 length: 16; clone size: many; D gene: .; J gene: TRBJ2-2; V gene: TRBV7-2; CDR3 protein: CASSLNPRGATGELFF; CDR3 DNA: TGTGCCAGCAGCTTAAACCCAAGGGGTGCCACCGGGGAGCTGTTTTTT
CDR3 length: 19; clone size: many; D gene: .; J gene: TRBJ2-1; V gene: TRBV12-3/TRBV12-4; CDR3 protein: CASSARTGTVLAIYNEQFF; CDR3 DNA: TGTGCCAGCAGTGCCCGGACAGGAACCGTACTAGCGATATACAATGAGCAGTTCTTC
CDR3 length: 16; clone size: many; D gene: TRBD1; J gene: TRBJ2-7; V gene: TRBV11-2; CDR3 protein: CASSLKGDRTSYEQYF; CDR3 DNA: TGTGCCAGCAGCTTAAAAGGGGACAGGACCTCCTACGAGCAGTACTTC
CDR3 length: 15; clone size: medium-sized; D gene: .; J gene: TRBJ2-1; V gene: TRBV6-4; CDR3 protein: CASSEDQSSYNEQFF; CDR3 DNA: TGTGCCAGCAGCGAGGACCAAAGCTCCTACAATGAGCAGTTCTTC
CDR3 length: 13; clone size: .; D gene: .; J gene: TRBJ2-5; V gene: TRBV28; CDR3 protein: CASSAESWETQYF; CDR3 DNA: TGTGCCAGCAGCGCCGAGAGCTGGGAGACCCAGTACTTC
CDR3 length: 12; clone size: many; D gene: .; J gene: TRBJ2-1; V gene: TRBV7-9; CDR3 protein: CASSLGLNEQFF; CDR3 DNA: TGTGCCAGCAGCTTAGGACTCAATGAGCAGTTCTTC
CDR3 length: 13; clone size: .; D gene: .; J gene: TRBJ2-1; V gene: TRBV6-5; CDR3 protein: CASSSRLGHEQFF; CDR3 DNA: TGTGCCAGCAGTTCACGACTTGGCCATGAGCAGTTCTTC
CDR3 length: 11; clone size: medium-sized; D gene: .; J gene: TRBJ2-7; V gene: TRBV27; CDR3 protein: CASSRVGEQYF; CDR3 DNA: TGTGCCAGCAGTCGGGTGGGGGAGCAGTACTTC
CDR3 length: 16; clone size: medium-sized; D gene: TRBD1; J gene: TRBJ2-1; V gene: TRBV28; CDR3 protein: CASRSSTGQGFNEQFF; CDR3 DNA: TGTGCCAGCAGATCTTCTACGGGACAGGGATTTAATGAGCAGTTCTTC
CDR3 length: 12; clone size: many; D gene: .; J gene: TRBJ2-1; V gene: TRBV28; CDR3 protein: CASSGGNNEQFF; CDR3 DNA: TGTGCCAGCAGTGGGGGTAACAATGAGCAGTTCTTC